This T cell receptor (beta chain) emerged from a study of blood T cell repertoires in COVID-19. As for the study in general: From the United States, Italy and Spain came samples of acute and convalescent COVID-19.

All enrollees were about 18 to 89 years old and from some 24 US areas. Recovered Cohort 3 donors showed two negative PCRs, clearance, or symptom resolution. Per the authors' pipeline: Amplification of reference gene primers provided the estimated nucleated cell counts. Produced via immunoSEQ multiplex PCR; TCRdb's table is partial and in-frame only. The V and J calls and clone size come from that table; D and trimming were worked out from the DNA. This table has approximately 300,000 clones, 85% to 90% appearing once. The V and J ends lost 6 bases and 4 bases, in that order; junction bases with no gene match: 6. There are 15 residues in the CDR3. Germline-derived CDR1 and CDR2 are MNHEY and SVGAGI.

The source of this sequence is a woman between 18 and 29 years old who had recovered from COVID-19. Source material: PBMCs or T cells enriched from blood (not recorded which). The chain carries TRBV6-5 and TRBJ2-5; 12 positions agree with TRBD1. The CDR3 nucleotides are TGTGCCAGCAGAACCGGGACAGGGGGCAGAGAGACCCAGTACTTC. Its protein is CASRTGTGGRETQYF.